This TCR beta chain was retrieved from a study of T cell clonality in common variable immunodeficiency. Whole-study findings and limits: Fewer TCRbeta clones were shared among CVID subjects than controls. CVID subjects had higher TCRbeta clonality than healthy controls, most marked in about a third. What drives increased CVID clonality needs T cell subpopulation sequencing. Fewer deletions and N-nucleotide insertions were reportedly seen in common variable immunodeficiency TCR beta sequences.

Generated by immunoSEQ multiplex PCR, the TCRdb table keeps only in-frame clones and is missing some. The specimen's table records about 15,000 clones. Unmatched junction bases numbered 1, after V lost 0 bases and J lost 2 bases. The CDR3 runs to 15 residues. Germline assignment: CDR1 KGHSH and CDR2 LQKENI. Blood came from CVID subjects not ill and not taking immunomodulatory or immunosuppressive medication. This clone is medium-sized (0.01 to 0.1%) by frequency. Its antigen remains unidentified. The sequence runs out 3 residues before the end of the CDR3; the remainder is reconstructed from the germline J gene.

The TCR originated in a human donor with common variable immunodeficiency. This chain connects TRBV18 to TRBJ1-1; the match to TRBD1 covers 9 bases. Sequenced: peripheral blood mononuclear cells. The CDR3 bases that were read are TGTGCCAGCTCACCACCAACAGGGGGCAACACTGAA. Its protein product is CASSPPTGGNTE. The entire CDR3 protein is CASSPPTGGNTEAFF.